This T cell receptor (beta chain) is drawn from a study of blood T cell repertoires in COVID-19. Looking at the study overall: Nucleic acid was either cDNA or gDNA, and it came from T cells, B-cell-depleted T cells, or PBMCs.

Germline CDR1 KGHSH, CDR2 LQKENI. The V end lost 5 bases, the J end lost 1 base, and 11 bases lay between the germline ends. The CDR3 runs to 14 residues. Recruitment covered 20 to 25 US areas and drew participants whose ages spanned about 18 to 90 years. Cohorts were based on clinical histories the participants reported. Original analysis: For nucleated cells, counts were estimated from reference gene primer amplification. The assay was immunoSEQ multiplex PCR, and TCRdb's table has in-frame clones only and misses some. The V and J calls and clone size are taken from that table; D and trimming were inferred from the DNA. The sample contains around 280,000 clones, 87% of which appear only once.

Sequencing was carried out using PBMCs or T cells enriched from blood (not recorded which). The receptor comes from a woman aged 40 to 49 who had recovered from COVID-19. The J gene is TRBJ1-1, the V gene TRBV18, with D maybe TRBD1 (5 bases). CDR3 DNA: TGTGCCAGCTCATCTGACAGCCGGAACACTGAAGCTTTCTTT. Protein sequence: CASSSDSRNTEAFF.